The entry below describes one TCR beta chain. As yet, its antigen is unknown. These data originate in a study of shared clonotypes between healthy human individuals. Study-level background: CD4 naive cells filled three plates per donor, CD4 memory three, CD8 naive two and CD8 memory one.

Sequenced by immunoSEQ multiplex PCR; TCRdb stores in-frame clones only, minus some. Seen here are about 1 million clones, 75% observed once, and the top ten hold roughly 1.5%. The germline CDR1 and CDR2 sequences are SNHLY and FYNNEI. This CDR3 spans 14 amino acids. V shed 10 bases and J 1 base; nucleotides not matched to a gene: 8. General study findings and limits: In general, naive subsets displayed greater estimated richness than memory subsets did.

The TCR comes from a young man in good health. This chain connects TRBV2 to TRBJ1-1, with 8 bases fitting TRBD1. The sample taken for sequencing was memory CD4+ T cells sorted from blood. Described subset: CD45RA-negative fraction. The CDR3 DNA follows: TGTGCCACCAACAGGGGGAGGTCGAACACTGAAGCTTTCTTT. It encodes CATNRGRSNTEAFF.